This T cell receptor beta chain emerged from a study of T cell responses to AZD1222 COVID-19 vaccine. The CDR3 has 16 amino acids. Looked up from germline, CDR1 is LGHNA and CDR2 is YSLEER. After removal of 4 bases from V and 1 base from J, the junction contained 8 bases not matched to a gene. Profiled with immunoSEQ multiplex PCR; TCRdb holds only in-frame clones, not every one. This table holds some 63,000 clones, 84% found once. Study-wide results and caveats: In a largely white British group with more females than males, clonal diversity was possibly underestimated.

This clone came up once. Its antigen is not known. This TCR was sampled from an adult in good health. The sample here was peripheral blood, taken on day 0 of AZD1222 vaccination. The chain joins TRBV4-3 to TRBJ1-1; 8 nucleotides agree with TRBD1. The CDR3, as DNA: TGCGCCAGCAGCCGGATTCTCGGGACAGGGAACACTGAAGCTTTCTTT. It specifies CASSRILGTGNTEAFF.